This record covers a single TCR beta chain. The sample comes from a study of blood T cell repertoires in COVID-19. V lost 3 bases to trimming and J lost 0 bases; unmatched junction nucleotides: 12. The CDR3 runs to 21 residues. Looked up from germline, CDR1 is KGHDR and CDR2 is SFDVKD. Donors of Cohort 3 who recovered were those that had two negative PCRs, clearance, or symptom resolution. Assay: immunoSEQ multiplex PCR; the TCRdb copy retains only in-frame clones and omits some. The sample holds about 480,000 clones, 88% seen once. Sequencing input: PBMCs or T cells enriched from blood (not recorded which). This chain connects TRBV24-1 to TRBJ2-1; TRBD2 aligns across 14 bases. The TCR originated in a woman between 35 and 50 years old who had recovered from COVID-19. The CDR3 sequence is CATSDPGTSGRYRSSYNEQFF. Written as DNA, the CDR3 is TGTGCCACCAGTGATCCCGGGACTAGCGGGAGATACCGAAGCTCCTACAATGAGCAGTTCTTC.